The clone carrying this T cell receptor beta chain was detected many times. These data belong to a study of blood T cell repertoires in COVID-19. The CDR3 runs 16 residues. Trimming at V came to 0 bases and at J to 4 bases, leaving 1 base not matched to a gene. The V gene's germline CDR1 is LGHNA and CDR2 YNFKEQ. Cohorts were determined from participant-reported clinical history. As handled by the study authors: Nucleated cell counts were estimated from reference gene primer amplification. The repertoire was sequenced with immunoSEQ multiplex PCR; TCRdb's copy has only in-frame clones and lacks some. That table is the source of V, J and clone size, and D and trimming were worked out from the DNA. The sample carries roughly 290,000 clones, 80% to 90% recorded once.

The sequence derives from a woman aged 25 to 39 who had recovered from COVID-19. Sequenced sample: PBMCs or T cells enriched from blood (not recorded which). The rearrangement links TRBV4-2 to TRBJ2-3, with TRBD2 matching over 13 bases. The CDR3 is CASSQDGTSGADTQYF. CDR3 nucleotide sequence: TGTGCCAGCAGCCAAGATGGGACTAGCGGGGCAGATACGCAGTATTTT.